The T cell receptor beta chain under discussion was sequenced for a study of response to subunit inactivated influenza vaccine. General observations from the study: Authors suggested each seasonal influenza vaccination recruits few new T cells.

Using its own MiXCR run on the RT-PCR reads, TCRdb lists one record per CDR3 protein. The table lists around 710,000 distinct CDR3 sequences, about 14% of them singletons. This clonotype was counted many times. Antigen specificity is unknown. J was trimmed by 3 bases and V by 4 bases; bases with no gene match: 9. The CDR3 spans 15 residues. From germline, CDR1 is MGHRA and CDR2 YSYEKL. The sequences come from PBMCs from blood, collected 14 to 15 days before vaccination. V and J are TRBV4-1 and TRBJ2-7; TRBD1 agrees at 7 bases. The clonotype originates from a man over 45 who received an inactivated influenza vaccine. The CDR3: CASSLRQGGNYEQYF. As DNA, the CDR3 is TGCGCCAGCAGCCTCCGACAGGGTGGCAACTACGAGCAGTACTTC.